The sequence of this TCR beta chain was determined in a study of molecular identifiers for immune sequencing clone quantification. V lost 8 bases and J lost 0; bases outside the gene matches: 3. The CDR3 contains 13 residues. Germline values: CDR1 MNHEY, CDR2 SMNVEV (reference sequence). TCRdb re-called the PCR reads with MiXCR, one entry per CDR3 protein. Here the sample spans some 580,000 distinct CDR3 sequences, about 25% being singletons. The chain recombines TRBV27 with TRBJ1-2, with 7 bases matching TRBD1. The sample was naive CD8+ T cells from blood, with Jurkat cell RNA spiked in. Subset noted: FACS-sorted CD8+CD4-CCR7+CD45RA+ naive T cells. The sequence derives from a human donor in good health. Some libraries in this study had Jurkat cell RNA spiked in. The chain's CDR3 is CASGGQTNYGYTF. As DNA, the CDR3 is TGTGCCAGCGGGGGACAGACTAACTATGGCTACACCTTC.